This is a list of T cell receptor beta chains from one sample in a study of cytomegalovirus exposure and HLA in healthy donors. Only in-frame clones appear in the TCRdb table, and some are missing; sequencing was by immunoSEQ multiplex PCR. Found here are roughly 73,000 clones, 85% to 95% of them singletons; the top ten hold approximately 3.4%. Sequencing input: PBMCs. These receptor sequences come from a man aged 18 to 29 in good health and CMV-seronegative. Each CDR3 is given with its conserved first and last residue. Fields, in order: CDR3 protein, V gene, J gene.

CASRPGTGGYEQYF,TRBV6-5,TRBJ2-7
CASSVLGGADTIYF,TRBV9,TRBJ1-3
CAWGPLQGNTIYF,TRBV30,TRBJ1-3
CASSPRDIRTEAFF,TRBV6-5,TRBJ1-1
CASSYRTGGYEQYF,TRBV7-2,TRBJ2-7
CASTSFEGNTGELFF,TRBV11-3,TRBJ2-2
CASSAGQGNEQYF,TRBV19,TRBJ2-7
CASSALTGNTEAFF,TRBV25-1,TRBJ1-1
CATRSQGNTEAFF,TRBV5-1,TRBJ1-1
CAWSASSNQPQHF,TRBV30,TRBJ1-5
CATSRRRDTNTGELFF,TRBV15,TRBJ2-2
CASARKVSRTAYNEQFF,TRBV19,TRBJ2-1
CASSETRSRDTQYF,TRBV7-8,TRBJ2-3
CASSLTTSYEQYF,TRBV27,TRBJ2-7
CASSGLPGQGANEQFF,TRBV5-6,TRBJ2-1
CASSDRRVRAEAFF,TRBV2,TRBJ1-1
CASSARTGGTEQYF,TRBV6-5,TRBJ2-7
CASISSGVTGELFF,TRBV28,TRBJ2-2
CASSPKEGFDQPQHF,TRBV18,TRBJ1-5
CATSREDSHSNQPQHF,TRBV15,TRBJ1-5
CASSLTPRVGTDTQYF,TRBV7-3,TRBJ2-3
CASSLGTDYNEQFF,TRBV11-1,TRBJ2-1
CASSLKGAPWTEAFF,TRBV14,TRBJ1-1
CASSSQDRGYGYTF,TRBV6-5,TRBJ1-2
CASSRSAATGVTGELFF,TRBV4-2,TRBJ2-2
CASSVRASGGETQYF,TRBV2,TRBJ2-5
CASSLAPPGLGYQPQHF,TRBV7-8,TRBJ1-5
CASSSYRQGKRGYTF,TRBV5-6,TRBJ1-2
CASSFGQGADEQFF,TRBV27,TRBJ2-1
CASINWEGSNYGYTF,TRBV28,TRBJ1-2
CASSGGQIMNTEAFF,TRBV9,TRBJ1-1
CASTITGTGEQYF,TRBV6-1,TRBJ2-7
CATSKLELQSRGYNSPLHF,TRBV15,TRBJ1-6
CASSPGTGLSGYTF,TRBV19,TRBJ1-2
CAWNSVLGYTF,TRBV30,TRBJ1-2
CASSVAGGSYNEQFF,TRBV7-8,TRBJ2-1
CASSQGGQGLAYEQYF,TRBV14,TRBJ2-7
CAISEGQGLQPQHF,TRBV10-3,TRBJ1-5
CASSLTMDRGRRETQYF,TRBV7-9,TRBJ2-5
CASSQGSKERGYTF,TRBV4-2,TRBJ1-2
CASQRDTSTDTQYF,TRBV25-1,TRBJ2-3
CASSLRPGQVATEAFF,TRBV27,TRBJ1-1
CAYGEVGNFGAKNIQYF,TRBV30,TRBJ2-4
CAWSGKGGYYSTDTQYF,TRBV30,TRBJ2-3
CAWIAGLTEAFF,TRBV30,TRBJ1-1
CASSPSGGTYEQYF,TRBV7-7,TRBJ2-7